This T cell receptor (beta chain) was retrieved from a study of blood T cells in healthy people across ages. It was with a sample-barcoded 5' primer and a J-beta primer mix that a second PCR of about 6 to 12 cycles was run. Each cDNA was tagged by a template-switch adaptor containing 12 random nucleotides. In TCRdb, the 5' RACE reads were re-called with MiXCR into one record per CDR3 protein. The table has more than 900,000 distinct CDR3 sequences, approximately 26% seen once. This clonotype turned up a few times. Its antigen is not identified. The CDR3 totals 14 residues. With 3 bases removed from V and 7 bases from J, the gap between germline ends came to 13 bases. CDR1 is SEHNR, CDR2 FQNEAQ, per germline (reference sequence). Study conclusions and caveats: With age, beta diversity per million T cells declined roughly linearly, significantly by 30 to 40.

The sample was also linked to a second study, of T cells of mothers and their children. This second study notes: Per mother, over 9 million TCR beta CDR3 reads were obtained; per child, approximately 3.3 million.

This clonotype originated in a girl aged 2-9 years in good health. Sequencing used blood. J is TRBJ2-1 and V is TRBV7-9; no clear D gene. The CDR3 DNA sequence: TGTGCCAGCAGCTTCCCCCAGCCCTCGAATGAGCAGTTCTTC. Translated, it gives CASSFPQPSNEQFF.